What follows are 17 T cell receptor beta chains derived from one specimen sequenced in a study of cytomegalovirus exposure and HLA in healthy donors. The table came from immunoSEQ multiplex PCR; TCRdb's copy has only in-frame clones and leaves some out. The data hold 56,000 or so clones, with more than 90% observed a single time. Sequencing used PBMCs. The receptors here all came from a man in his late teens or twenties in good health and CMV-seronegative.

CDR3 sequence: CASSFAGYGYTF. CDR3 nucleotide sequence: TGTGCCAGCAGTTTCGCAGGATATGGCTACACCTTC. V usage is TRBV28 and J usage is TRBJ1-2; D is unclear. The CDR3 contains 12 residues. Trimming took 3 bases from V and 5 from J, leaving 7 bases between them. Germline V gene lookup returns CDR1 MDHEN and CDR2 SYDVKM.

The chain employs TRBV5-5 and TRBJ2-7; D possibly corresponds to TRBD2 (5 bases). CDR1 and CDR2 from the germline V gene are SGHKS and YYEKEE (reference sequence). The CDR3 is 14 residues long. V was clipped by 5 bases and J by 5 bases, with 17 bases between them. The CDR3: CASSYVNPGNEQYF. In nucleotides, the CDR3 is TGTGCCAGCAGTTATGTTAACCCGGGGAACGAGCAGTACTTC.

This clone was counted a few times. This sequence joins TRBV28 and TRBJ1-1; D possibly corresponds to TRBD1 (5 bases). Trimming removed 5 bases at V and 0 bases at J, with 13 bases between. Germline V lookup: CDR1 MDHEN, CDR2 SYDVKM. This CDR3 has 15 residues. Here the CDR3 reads CASSRPGLMNTEAFF. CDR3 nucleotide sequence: TGTGCCAGCAGTAGACCGGGACTCATGAACACTGAAGCTTTCTTT.

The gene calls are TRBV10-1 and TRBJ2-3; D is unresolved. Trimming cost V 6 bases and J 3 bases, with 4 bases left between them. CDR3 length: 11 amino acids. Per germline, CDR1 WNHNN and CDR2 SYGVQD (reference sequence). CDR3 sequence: CASSQTDTQYF. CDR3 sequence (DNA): TGCGCCAGCAGCCAGACAGATACGCAGTATTTT.

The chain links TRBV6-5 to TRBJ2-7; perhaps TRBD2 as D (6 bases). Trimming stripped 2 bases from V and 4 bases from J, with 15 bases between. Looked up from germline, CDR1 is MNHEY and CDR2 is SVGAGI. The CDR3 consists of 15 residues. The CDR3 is CASSYTRGLRYEQYF. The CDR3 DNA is TGTGCCAGCAGTTACACCCGGGGGTTGAGGTACGAGCAGTACTTC.

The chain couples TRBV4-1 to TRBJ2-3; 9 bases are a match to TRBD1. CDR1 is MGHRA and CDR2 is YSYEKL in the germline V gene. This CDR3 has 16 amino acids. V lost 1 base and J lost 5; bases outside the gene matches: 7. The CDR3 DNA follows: TGCGCCAGCAGCCAAGTTCTGGGACAGGGTAAAGATACGCAGTATTTT. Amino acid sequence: CASSQVLGQGKDTQYF.

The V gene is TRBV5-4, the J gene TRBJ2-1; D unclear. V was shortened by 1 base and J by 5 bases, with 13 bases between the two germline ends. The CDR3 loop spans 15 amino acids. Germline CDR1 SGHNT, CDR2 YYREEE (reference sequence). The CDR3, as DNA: TGTGCCAGCAGCTTGATCAGGCTCCATCACAATGAGCAGTTCTTC. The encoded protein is CASSLIRLHHNEQFF. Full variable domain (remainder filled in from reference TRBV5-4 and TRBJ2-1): ETGVTQSPTHLIKTRGQQVTLRCSSQSGHNTVSWYQQALGQGPQFIFQYYREEENGRGNFPPRFSGLQFPNYSSELNVNALELDDSALYLCASSLIRLHHNEQFFGPGTRLTVL.

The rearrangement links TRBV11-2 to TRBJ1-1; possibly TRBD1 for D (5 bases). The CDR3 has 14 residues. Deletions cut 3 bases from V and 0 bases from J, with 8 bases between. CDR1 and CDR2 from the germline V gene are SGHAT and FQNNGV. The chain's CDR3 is CASSFGAVNTEAFF. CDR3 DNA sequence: TGTGCCAGCAGCTTTGGGGCAGTGAACACTGAAGCTTTCTTT.

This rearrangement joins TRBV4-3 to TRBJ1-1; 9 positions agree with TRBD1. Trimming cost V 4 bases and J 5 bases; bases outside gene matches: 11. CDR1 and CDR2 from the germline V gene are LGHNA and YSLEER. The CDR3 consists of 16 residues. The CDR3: CASSRQQGARGTEAFF. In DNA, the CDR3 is TGCGCCAGCAGCCGACAACAGGGGGCAAGAGGGACTGAAGCTTTCTTT.

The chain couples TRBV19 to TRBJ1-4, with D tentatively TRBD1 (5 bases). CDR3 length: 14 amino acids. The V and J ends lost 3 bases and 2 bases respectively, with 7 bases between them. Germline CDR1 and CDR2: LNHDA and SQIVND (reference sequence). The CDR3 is CASSIQGTNEKLFF. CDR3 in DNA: TGTGCCAGTAGTATCCAGGGCACTAATGAAAAACTGTTTTTT.

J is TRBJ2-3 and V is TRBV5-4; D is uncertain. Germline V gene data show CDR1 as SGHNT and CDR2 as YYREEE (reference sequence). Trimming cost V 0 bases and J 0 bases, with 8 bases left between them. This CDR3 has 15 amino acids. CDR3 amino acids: CASSLGRISTDTQYF. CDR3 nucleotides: TGTGCCAGCAGCTTGGGGCGGATTAGCACAGATACGCAGTATTTT.

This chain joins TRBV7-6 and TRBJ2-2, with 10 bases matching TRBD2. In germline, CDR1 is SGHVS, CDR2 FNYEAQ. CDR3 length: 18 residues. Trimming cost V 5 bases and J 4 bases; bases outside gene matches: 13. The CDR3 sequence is CASSNTPGLAPFTGELFF. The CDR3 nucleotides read TGTGCCAGCAGCAACACCCCGGGACTAGCGCCATTCACCGGGGAGCTGTTTTTT.

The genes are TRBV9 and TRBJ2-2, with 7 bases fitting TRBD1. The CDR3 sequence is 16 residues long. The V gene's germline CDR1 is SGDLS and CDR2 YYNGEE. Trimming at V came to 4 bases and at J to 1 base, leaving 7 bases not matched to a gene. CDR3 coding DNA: TGTGCCAGCAGCCCCCGACAGGGATTGAACACCGGGGAGCTGTTTTTT. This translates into CASSPRQGLNTGELFF.

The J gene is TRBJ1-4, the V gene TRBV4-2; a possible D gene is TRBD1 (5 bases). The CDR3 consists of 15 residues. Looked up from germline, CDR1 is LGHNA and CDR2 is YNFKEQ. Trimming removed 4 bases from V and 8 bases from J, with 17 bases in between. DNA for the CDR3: TGTGCCAGCAGCCCAGTGACAGCCTTAGGGGAAAAACTGTTTTTT. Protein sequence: CASSPVTALGEKLFF.

CDR3 in amino acids: CASSLVGREGGQFF. CDR3 bases: TGTGCCAGCAGCTTGGTAGGCAGGGAAGGTGGTCAGTTCTTC. The chain links TRBV5-6 to TRBJ2-1; tentatively, D is TRBD1 (5 bases). V lost 0 bases and J 13 bases, leaving 17 bases between the germline ends. The CDR3 has 14 residues. Germline lookup yields CDR1 SGHDT and CDR2 YYEEEE.

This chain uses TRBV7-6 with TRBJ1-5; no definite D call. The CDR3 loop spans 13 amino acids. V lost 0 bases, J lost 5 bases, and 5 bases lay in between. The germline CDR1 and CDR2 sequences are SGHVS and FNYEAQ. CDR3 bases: TGTGCCAGCAGCTTAGCCTCCGATCAGCCCCAGCATTTT. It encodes CASSLASDQPQHF.

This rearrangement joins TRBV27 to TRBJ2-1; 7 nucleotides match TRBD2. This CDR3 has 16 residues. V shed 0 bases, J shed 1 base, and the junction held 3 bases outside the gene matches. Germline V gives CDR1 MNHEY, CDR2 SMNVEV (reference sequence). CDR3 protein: CASSLSREKSYNEQFF. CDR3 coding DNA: TGTGCCAGCAGTTTATCGCGGGAGAAGTCCTACAATGAGCAGTTCTTC.